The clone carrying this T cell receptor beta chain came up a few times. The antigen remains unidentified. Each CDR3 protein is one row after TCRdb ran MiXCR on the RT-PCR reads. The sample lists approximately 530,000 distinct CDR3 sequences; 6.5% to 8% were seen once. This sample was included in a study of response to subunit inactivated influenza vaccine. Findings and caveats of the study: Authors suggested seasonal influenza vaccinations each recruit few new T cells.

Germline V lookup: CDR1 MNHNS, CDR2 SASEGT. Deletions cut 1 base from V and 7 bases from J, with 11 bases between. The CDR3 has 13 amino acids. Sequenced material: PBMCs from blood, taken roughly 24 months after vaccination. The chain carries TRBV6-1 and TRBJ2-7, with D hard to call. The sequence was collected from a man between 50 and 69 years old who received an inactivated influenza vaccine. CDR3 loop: CASSEGVAREQYF. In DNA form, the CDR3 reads TGTGCCAGCAGTGAAGGGGTAGCTCGGGAGCAGTACTTC.